This T cell receptor (beta chain) was retrieved from a study of CD8 T cells in ankylosing spondylitis (dated by TCRdb to about 2017). Turning to the overall study: To find TCR variants linked to disease, the study profiled T cell receptor beta repertoires in ankylosing spondylitis patients and healthy donors. Samples of peripheral blood were taken, and for ankylosing spondylitis patients, synovial fluid was collected as well. The full study cohort comprised approximately 23 ankylosing spondylitis patients and 110 or so healthy donors. Here is what the overall study found, with its caveats: Blood from ankylosing spondylitis patients appeared to be characterized by a TCR beta motif composed of several highly homologous amino acid variants. The disease-linked clones showed a CD8+ phenotype and occurred at relatively low frequencies in peripheral blood. Some of the motif variants had been reported before in the synovial fluid and blood of reactive arthritis patients, a finding that suggests common disease-initiation mechanisms. According to the report, matched synovial fluid samples from ankylosing spondylitis patients were significantly enriched for the disease-linked clones.

CDR3 length: 14 amino acids, cysteine to phenylalanine. CDR3 DNA is the only sequence kept; it has 42 bases, read in frame from the first base. As encoded in the germline V gene, CDR1 is SGHRS while CDR2 is YFSETQ. Trimming removed 6 bases from V and 11 bases from J, leaving 18 bases between the germline ends. The instrument was an Illumina HiSeq 2500. Quantitative 5'-RACE with molecular barcodes was used to prepare TCR beta libraries. As for the authors' bioinformatics: To identify disease-linked TCR variants, a new computational method was used, one built on a probabilistic model of VDJ rearrangement. TCRdb itself trimmed the public reads at Q25 with fastp, ran MiXCR and retained productive beta chains. Each CDR3 protein gets just one entry, which takes the most common genes and DNA from the rows behind it. Clone size and V and J calls follow TCRdb, not the original study. The sample includes around 140,000 distinct CDR3 sequences, with approximately 17% observed a single time. Clones ranked in the top ten supply roughly a third of the sample.

This clonotype was detected only a few times. Its target antigen remains unknown. No base-level quality is on record; no much larger clone is a single base apart. This receptor was obtained from a male donor with ankylosing spondylitis. The specimen sequenced was blood, either unsorted or a sorted T cell fraction (not recorded which). The chain couples TRBV5-1 to TRBJ1-6, with a tentative D gene TRBD1 over 6 matching bases. The CDR3 sequence is CASTPRGTTAPLHF. The DNA is as follows: TGCGCCAGCACCCCGAGAGGGACAACGGCACCCCTCCACTTT. Supplemented by the reference TRBV5-1 and TRBJ1-6 proteins around the CDR3, the complete variable domain is KAGVTQTPRYLIKTRGQQVTLSCSPISGHRSVSWYQQTPGQGLQFLFEYFSETQRNKGNFPGRFSGRQFSNSRSEMNVSTLELGDSALYLCASTPRGTTAPLHFGNGTRLTVT.